Below, one TCR beta chain is given with its context. The junction departs from germline at one end; a sequencing error may be responsible. The record originates from a study of tumor and adjacent non-tumor tissue in lung cancer. No cell sorting was done before RNA was extracted from the tissue. More than 3 cm separated this lung sample from the edge of the tumor. Looked up from germline, CDR1 is SGHRS and CDR2 is YFSETQ. The CDR3 contains 15 residues. A modified ARM-PCR protocol with three rounds of nested PCR amplified TCRbeta. TCRdb independently ran MiXCR on the multiplex PCR reads; one entry per CDR3 protein. The table records approximately 110,000 distinct CDR3 sequences, 60% to 65% of them present only once.

Specimen: distant non-tumor lung tissue. V gene TRBV5-1 combines with J gene TRBJ1-6; D not resolved. The receptor was derived from a man between 60 and 70 years old with non-small cell lung cancer. The CDR3 DNA reads TGCGCCAGCATGACGAGACTAGGATGGAATTCATCCCTCCACTTT. Translation gives CASMTRLGWNSSLHF.